Sequencing of this T cell receptor beta chain was carried out in a study of shared clonotypes between healthy human individuals. Overall study findings and caveats: Naive CD4 clonotypes were shared across a handful of donors at around 5.4%.

A deep-level run was used for the assay. Some clones are missing from TCRdb's copy, which holds only in-frame ones; the method was immunoSEQ multiplex PCR. Of about 600,000 clones detected, about 96% appear once; the ten largest clones hold 0.045% to 0.06%. In the case of this clone: Its antigen is not known.

A CD45RA+ naive subset and a CD45RA-negative memory subset were split from CD4+ cells. The TCR sequence derives from a woman in her thirties in good health. The sequencing input was naive CD4+ T cells sorted from blood. As for subset: CD45RA+ positively selected.

The CDR3 sequence: CASSPGQEITNYGYTF. CDR3 in DNA: TGCGCCAGCAGCCCCGGACAGGAGATCACTAACTATGGCTACACCTTC. V and J are TRBV5-1 and TRBJ1-2, with 7 bases lining up with TRBD1. This CDR3 has 16 residues. In germline, CDR1 is SGHRS, CDR2 YFSETQ. V shed 4 bases and J 0 bases; nucleotides not matched to a gene: 9.